This T cell receptor beta chain was identified during a study of control samples from healthy donors and cancer patients (dated by TCRdb to 2018 to 2020). Including cysteine and phenylalanine, the CDR3 has 15 amino acids. CDR3 DNA only is kept here, 45 bases in frame from base 1. V drops 7 bases and J drops 0 bases, leaving 10 bases in between. For CDR1 and CDR2, the germline V gene (reference sequence) lists LNHDA and SQIVND. About this clone: It lacks a known antigen. No per-base quality is available; no much larger clone lies one base away.

Receptors were amplified or captured by the immunoSEQ multiplex PCR assay. The table comes from immuneACCESS by way of TCRdb, which keeps in-frame sequences with V and J called. Part of the clones is missing from these tables; in studies checked, under half for an unresolved V gene and the rest for unknown reasons. Here the sample has tens of thousands of clones; about 87% occur a single time. 13% to 15% of the sample rests with the top ten. The V and J genes are TRBV19 and TRBJ2-6, with no reliable assignment of the D segment. The receptor was isolated from a woman in her sixties or seventies in good health. Sequencing was performed on blood. The CDR3 corresponds to CASKPDPSGANVLTF. Read as DNA, the sequence is TGTGCCAGTAAACCCGACCCCTCTGGGGCCAACGTCCTGACTTTC.